This T cell receptor beta chain was observed in a study of PD-L1 blockade in urothelial cancer. Study summary: In the patient group, about 90% of the roughly 29 were males with bladder-origin urothelial cancer. Blood was subjected to analysis at 3 weeks (second dose) and 6 weeks following treatment start. The study's findings and limits: Durable-benefit patients expanded tumor-associated blood clones more at 3 weeks.

Regarding time point: peripheral blood 6 weeks after treatment start. The data were produced by immunoSEQ multiplex PCR, yet TCRdb's version contains in-frame clones alone and is incomplete. The table includes 30,000 or so clones, roughly nine tenths detected once. Germline V gene data show CDR1 as SGHDT and CDR2 as YYEEEE. CDR3 size: 16 residues. J was trimmed by 7 bases and V by 0 bases; bases with no gene match: 12. This clone was detected once. Its antigen remains unknown. The sequence was obtained from an older man with urothelial cancer. This material consisted of PBMCs, taken around atezolizumab (anti-PD-L1) treatment. The chain joins TRBV5-6 to TRBJ2-7; 8 bases match TRBD1. The CDR3 reads CASSLAQPGGGLEQYF. The CDR3, as DNA: TGTGCCAGCAGCTTGGCCCAGCCAGGGGGCGGATTAGAGCAGTACTTC.